This T cell receptor (beta chain) was captured in a study of T-cell memory formation after mild COVID-19. Study-level information: There were largely donor-specific TCR clusters.

TCRdb redid the calling of the 5' RACE reads with MiXCR, one entry per CDR3 protein. The table lists a few hundred thousand distinct CDR3 sequences, roughly a fifth of them singletons. The ends were cut back, 5 bases at V and 4 bases at J, with 15 bases in the middle. The CDR3 is 14 residues long. CDR1 is SGHAT and CDR2 is FQNNGV in the germline V gene. The chain combines TRBV11-2 with TRBJ2-7; D may be TRBD2 (6 bases). This TCR derives from an adult woman who had mild COVID-19 (a few samples of this study predate the infection). Cell type and time point are not known. What was sequenced was PBMCs or a T cell subset sorted from them (not recorded which). CDR3 coding DNA: TGTGCCAGCAGCCACCTCCTAGCGAGGTACGAGCAGTACTTC. Its translation is CASSHLLARYEQYF.